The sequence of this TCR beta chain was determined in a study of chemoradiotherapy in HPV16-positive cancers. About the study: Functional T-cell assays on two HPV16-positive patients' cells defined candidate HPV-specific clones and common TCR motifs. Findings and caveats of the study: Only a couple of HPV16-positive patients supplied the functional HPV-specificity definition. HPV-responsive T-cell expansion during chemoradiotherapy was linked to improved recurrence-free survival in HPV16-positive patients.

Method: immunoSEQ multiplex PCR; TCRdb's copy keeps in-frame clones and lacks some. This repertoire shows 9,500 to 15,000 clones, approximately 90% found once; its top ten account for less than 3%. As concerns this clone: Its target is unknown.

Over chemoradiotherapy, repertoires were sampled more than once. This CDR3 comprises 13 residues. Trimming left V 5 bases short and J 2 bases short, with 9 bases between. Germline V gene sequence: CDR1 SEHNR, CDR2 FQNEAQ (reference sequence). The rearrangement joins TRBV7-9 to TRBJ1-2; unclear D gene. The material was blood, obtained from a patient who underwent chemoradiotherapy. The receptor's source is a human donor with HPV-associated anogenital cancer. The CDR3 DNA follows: TGTGCCAGCAGCCCATCAGACAACTATGGCTACACCTTC. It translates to CASSPSDNYGYTF.